Below, 15 T cell receptor beta chains from the same sample are listed, as sequenced in a study of T-cell memory formation after mild COVID-19. TCRdb passed the 5' RACE reads through MiXCR, listing each CDR3 protein once. The table shows under 400,000 distinct CDR3 sequences, with 20% to 25% occurring only once. Sequencing was performed on PBMCs or a T cell subset sorted from them (not recorded which). The receptor source for this set is an adult woman who had mild COVID-19 (a few samples of this study predate the infection). Cell type and time point are not known.

The gene calls are TRBV9 and TRBJ2-2, with 9 bases aligning to TRBD2. The CDR3 contains 14 residues. Germline-derived CDR1 and CDR2 are SGDLS and YYNGEE. V was clipped by 2 bases and J by 11 bases; unmatched bases: 7. CDR3 sequence reads: CASSVLLAGTELFF. CDR3 DNA: TGTGCCAGCAGCGTCCTACTAGCGGGTACCGAGCTGTTTTTT.

The chain links TRBV15 to TRBJ2-7; a weak D match, TRBD2 (6 bases). CDR3 size: 14 residues. The ends were cut back, 1 base at V and 3 bases at J, with 10 bases in the middle. Germline-derived CDR1 and CDR2 are LNHNV and YYDKDF (reference sequence). This CDR3 reads CATSRVSGGYEQYF. In nucleotides, the CDR3 is TGTGCCACCAGCAGAGTTAGCGGAGGCTACGAGCAGTACTTC.

This clonotype was found many times. This chain's CDR3 is CASSLSAYTGELFF. Here the CDR3 DNA reads TGTGCCAGCAGCTTAAGCGCCTACACCGGGGAGCTGTTTTTT. This chain uses TRBV7-3 with TRBJ2-2; D remains unclear. The CDR3 is made up of 14 amino acids. V lost 1 base and J 3 bases, leaving 6 bases between the germline ends. Germline V lookup: CDR1 SGHTA, CDR2 FQGTGA.

V usage is TRBV5-1 and J usage is TRBJ1-4; the D is unclear. With 7 bases removed from V and 4 bases from J, the gap between germline ends came to 14 bases. The CDR3 spans 14 residues. Germline values: CDR1 SGHRS, CDR2 YFSETQ. DNA of the CDR3: TGCGCCAGCGGTCCGGCGGTAGTTAATGAAAAACTGTTTTTT. This gives the protein CASGPAVVNEKLFF.

The chain uses TRBV29-1 and TRBJ2-1, with D perhaps TRBD1 (6 bases). Germline lookup yields CDR1 SQVTM and CDR2 ANQGSEA. Trimming cost V 7 bases and J 4 bases, with 26 bases left between them. This CDR3 spans 17 amino acids. The CDR3 sequence: CSATGFVLNPGYNEQFF. The DNA for the CDR3 is TGCAGCGCCACAGGGTTTGTCCTCAACCCGGGGTACAATGAGCAGTTCTTC.

This rearrangement joins TRBV5-1 to TRBJ2-3, with D possibly TRBD2 on 6 matching bases. Trimming took off 4 bases at V and 4 bases at J, with 10 bases between the two ends. CDR1 and CDR2 (germline): SGHRS, YFSETQ. The CDR3 is 13 amino acids. CDR3 amino acids: CASSTGTSDTQYF. As DNA, the CDR3 is TGCGCCAGCAGCACGGGGACTTCAGATACGCAGTATTTT.

This clonotype was seen many times. CDR3 in amino acids: CAWSVLRRTNNEQFF. The CDR3 coding sequence is TGTGCCTGGAGTGTACTCAGGCGCACGAACAATGAGCAGTTCTTC. The chain recombines TRBV30 with TRBJ2-1; D call uncertain. This CDR3 spans 15 amino acids. The germline V gene has CDR1 GTSNPN and CDR2 SVGIG (reference sequence). Between the trimmed V and J ends, which lost 0 bases and 5 bases, there was a span of 14 bases.

The V and J genes are TRBV20-1 and TRBJ2-5; 12 nucleotides agree with TRBD2. The trim removed 3 bases at V and 8 bases at J, leaving 13 bases unmatched. There are 16 residues in the CDR3. The germline V gene has CDR1 DFQATT and CDR2 SNEGSKA (reference sequence). The CDR3 loop reads CSARSASGGAGRTQYF. DNA of the CDR3: TGCAGTGCTAGGAGTGCTAGCGGGGGGGCAGGGCGTACCCAGTACTTC.

This clonotype occurred a few times. V and J are TRBV7-9 and TRBJ2-5, with 11 bases fitting TRBD2. Losses at the gene ends were 4 bases for V and 5 bases for J; bases not matched to a gene: 15. This CDR3 has 18 residues. Germline values: CDR1 SEHNR, CDR2 FQNEAQ (reference sequence). CDR3 region: CASSSPPGGLAGIETQYF. CDR3 nucleotide sequence: TGTGCCAGCAGCTCACCGCCCGGCGGACTAGCGGGTATTGAGACCCAGTACTTC.

The chain uses TRBV18 and TRBJ2-7; D call uncertain. The CDR3 length is 14 residues. Germline V gene sequence: CDR1 KGHSH, CDR2 LQKENI. Trimming removed 3 bases from V and 2 bases from J, with 11 bases in between. The DNA of the CDR3 is TGTGCCAGCTCACCTTTTCAGTCTGCCTACGAGCAGTACTTC. This gives the protein CASSPFQSAYEQYF.

There are a few counts of this clonotype. The rearrangement uses TRBV7-9 and TRBJ1-1, with 8 bases aligning to TRBD1. The CDR3 totals 15 residues. J gave up 5 bases and V 5 bases, and 10 bases lay outside the gene matches. Per the germline V gene, CDR1 is SEHNR and CDR2 is FQNEAQ (reference sequence). The CDR3 nucleotides are TGTGCCAGCAGCCCTAGGACAGGGTCGGGGACTGAAGCTTTCTTT. Amino acids: CASSPRTGSGTEAFF. The full variable domain, its missing parts supplied by reference TRBV7-9 and TRBJ1-1, is DTGVSQNPRHKITKRGQNVTFRCDPISEHNRLYWYRQTLGQGPEFLTYFQNEAQLEKSRLLSDRFSAERPKGSFSTLEIQRTEQGDSAMYLCASSPRTGSGTEAFFGQGTRLTVV.

This clonotype has ten or more counts. J is TRBJ1-1 and V is TRBV20-1; TRBD1 aligns across 10 bases. From germline, CDR1 is DFQATT and CDR2 SNEGSKA (reference sequence). V dropped 0 bases and J dropped 13; count of bases not matched to a gene: 8. This CDR3 comprises 13 residues. The CDR3, as DNA: TGCAGTGCTAGAGATCTTATGGGACAGGGGAATTTCTTT. Amino acid sequence: CSARDLMGQGNFF.

In its sample, this clonotype was seen a few times. This chain links TRBV7-2 with TRBJ1-3, with 10 bases lining up with TRBD1. The germline V gene encodes CDR1 SGHTA and CDR2 FQGNSA. V lost 1 base and J lost 6; bases outside the gene matches: 3. This CDR3 region has 15 residues. CDR3 sequence: CASSLGGTGANTIYF. CDR3 sequence (DNA): TGTGCCAGCAGCTTAGGGGGGACAGGGGCAAACACCATATATTTT.

This clonotype was seen a few times. The chain uses TRBV12-3 or TRBV12-4 and TRBJ2-7; weak D call: TRBD2 (7 bases). V lost 6 bases and J 6 bases, leaving 15 bases between the germline ends. The CDR3 spans 13 residues. CDR3 amino acids: CASSRGGGGEQYF. The CDR3 bases are TGTGCCAGCAGCCGAGGGGGAGGGGGCGAGCAGTACTTC.

This chain connects TRBV4-1 to TRBJ2-5; 9 nucleotides match TRBD1. Germline CDR1 is MGHRA and CDR2 is YSYEKL. V lost 2 bases, J lost 1 base, and 5 bases stayed unmatched. CDR3 length equals 16 residues. In nucleotides, the CDR3 is TGCGCCAGCAGCCAAATACAGGGGGCGATCCAAGAGACCCAGTACTTC. Amino acids: CASSQIQGAIQETQYF.